The source of this T cell receptor beta chain is a study of blood T cell repertoires in COVID-19. Study context: Sample material is recorded as cDNA or gDNA derived from T cells, B-cell-depleted T cells, or PBMCs.

Assay: immunoSEQ multiplex PCR; the TCRdb copy retains only in-frame clones and omits some. The sample lists 150,000 to 250,000 clones; about four fifths were seen once. The sample holds one count of this clone. Trimming cost V 1 base and J 2 bases; bases outside gene matches: 6. The CDR3 runs 17 residues. Germline V CDR1 and CDR2: SGDLS, YYNGEE. The TCR comes from a man aged 35-49 years who had recovered from COVID-19. Sequenced sample: PBMCs or T cells enriched from blood (not recorded which). The rearrangement joins TRBV9 to TRBJ2-2; 9 nucleotides match TRBD2. For the CDR3, the DNA is TGTGCCAGCAGCGTAAGGGGGCTAGCGGGAAACACCGGGGAGCTGTTTTTT. As protein: CASSVRGLAGNTGELFF.